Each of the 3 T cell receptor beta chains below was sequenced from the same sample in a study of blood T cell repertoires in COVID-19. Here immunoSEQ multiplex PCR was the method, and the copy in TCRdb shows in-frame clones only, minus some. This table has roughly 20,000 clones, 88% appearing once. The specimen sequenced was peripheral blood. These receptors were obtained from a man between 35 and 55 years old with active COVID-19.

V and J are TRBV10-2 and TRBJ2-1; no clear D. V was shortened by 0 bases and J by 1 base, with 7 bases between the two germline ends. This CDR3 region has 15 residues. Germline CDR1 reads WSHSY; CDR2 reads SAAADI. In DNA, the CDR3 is TGCGCCAGCAGTGAGTCGCCGGGTTCCTACAATGAGCAGTTCTTC. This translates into CASSESPGSYNEQFF.

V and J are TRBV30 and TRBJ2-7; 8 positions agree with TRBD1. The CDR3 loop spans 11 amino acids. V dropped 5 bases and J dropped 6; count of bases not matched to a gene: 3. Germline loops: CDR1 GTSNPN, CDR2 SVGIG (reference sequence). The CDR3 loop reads CAWATGAEQYF. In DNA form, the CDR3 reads TGTGCCTGGGCGACAGGGGCCGAGCAGTACTTC.

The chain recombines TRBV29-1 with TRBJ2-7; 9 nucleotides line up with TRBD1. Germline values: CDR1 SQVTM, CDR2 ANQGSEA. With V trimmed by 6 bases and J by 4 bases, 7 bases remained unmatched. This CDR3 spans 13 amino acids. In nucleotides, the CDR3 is TGCAGCGTCGAAACAGGGGGCGCGTACGAGCAGTACTTC. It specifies CSVETGGAYEQYF.